This entry concerns a single TCR beta chain. Its matching antigen is unknown. This sample was included in a study of cytomegalovirus exposure and HLA in healthy donors. Study-level points and caveats: Among TCR beta chains, those listed as cytomegalovirus-associated numbered over 150. Across donors, most TCRs were seen rarely, yet some public ones were widespread. A few of the chains that were CMV-associated were confirmed in vitro to be specific for CMV antigens.

CDR3 length: 16 residues. Germline CDR1 and CDR2: SGHTA and FQGNSA. With 5 bases removed from V and 2 bases from J, the gap between germline ends came to 16 bases. Some clones are missing from TCRdb's copy, which holds only in-frame ones; the method was immunoSEQ multiplex PCR. The sample includes tens of thousands of clones, roughly 92% of them seen just once. The sequenced sample was PBMCs. The chain uses TRBV7-2 and TRBJ1-3; D unclear. This clonotype was sampled from a woman between 18 and 30 years old in good health and CMV-seronegative. CDR3: CASSQQWVLAGNTIYF. The DNA for the CDR3 is TGTGCCAGCAGCCAACAGTGGGTGCTTGCTGGAAACACCATATATTTT. The whole variable domain, filled in from reference TRBV7-2 and TRBJ1-3, reads GAGVSQSPSNKVTEKGKDVELRCDPISGHTALYWYRQSLGQGLEFLIYFQGNSAPDKSGLPSDRFSAERTGGSVSTLTIQRTQQEDSAVYLCASSQQWVLAGNTIYFGEGSWLTVV.